This T cell receptor (beta chain) was found in a study of metastatic and nonmetastatic thyroid tumors. In the study overall: Malignant and benign thyroid patients had repertoires compared in peripheral blood and tumor or nodule tissue.

The entire patient cohort was treatment-naive prior to thyroid surgery. As regards this clone: Its antigen remains unknown.

Germline loops: CDR1 DFQATT, CDR2 SNEGSKA (reference sequence). Trimming took 0 bases from V and 5 from J, leaving 16 bases between them. This CDR3 has 15 residues. In the authors' methods: Clinicopathological groups of papillary thyroid cancer showed CDR3 differences that were used to build a distant-metastasis classifier. MiXCR re-clonotyped the PCR reads for TCRdb. TCRdb's processing, not the study's, gives the V and J calls here. The sample carries 30,000 to 45,000 clones, around a third recorded once. Overall study results and limits: Benign nodules were reported to have significantly lower TCR beta diversity than malignant thyroid tumors, in blood and tumor.

The chain employs TRBV20-1 and TRBJ1-2; tentatively, D is TRBD1 (5 bases). The TCR sequence derives from a female donor with papillary thyroid cancer or a benign thyroid nodule (not recorded which). Some clones in this sample may be carry-over from other donors' samples. Sequenced input: tumor tissue. The CDR3: CSARDLTELTYGYTF. Written as DNA, the CDR3 is TGCAGTGCTAGAGATTTGACAGAACTAACGTATGGCTACACCTTC.